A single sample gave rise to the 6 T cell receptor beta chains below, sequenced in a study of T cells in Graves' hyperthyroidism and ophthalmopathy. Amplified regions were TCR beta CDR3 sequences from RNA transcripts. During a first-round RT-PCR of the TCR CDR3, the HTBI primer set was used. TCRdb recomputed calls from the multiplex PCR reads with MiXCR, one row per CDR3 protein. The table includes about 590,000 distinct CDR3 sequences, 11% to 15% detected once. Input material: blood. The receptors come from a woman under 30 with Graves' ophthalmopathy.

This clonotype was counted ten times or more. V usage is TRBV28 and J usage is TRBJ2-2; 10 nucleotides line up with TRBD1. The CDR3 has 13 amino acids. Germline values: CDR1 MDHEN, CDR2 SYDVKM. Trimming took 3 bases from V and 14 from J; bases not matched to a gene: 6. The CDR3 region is CASSLGDRGKLFF. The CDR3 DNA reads TGTGCCAGCAGTTTGGGGGACAGGGGTAAACTGTTTTTT.

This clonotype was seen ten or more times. In DNA, the CDR3 is TGCGCCAGCGCTCCCTGGACAGGAGGTACCAAAAACATTCAGTACTTC. This codes for CASAPWTGGTKNIQYF. J is TRBJ2-4 and V is TRBV5-1; TRBD1 matches at 7 bases. The J segment lost 2 bases and the V segment lost 7 bases, leaving 12 bases of the junction unmatched. CDR1 SGHRS and CDR2 YFSETQ come from the germline V gene. This CDR3 spans 16 amino acids.

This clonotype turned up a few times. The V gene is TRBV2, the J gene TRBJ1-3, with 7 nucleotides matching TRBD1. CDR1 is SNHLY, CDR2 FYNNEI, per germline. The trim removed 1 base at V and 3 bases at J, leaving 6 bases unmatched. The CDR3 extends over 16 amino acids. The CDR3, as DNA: TGTGCCAGCAGTGAAGGAGGGGGCCAACTTGGAAACACCATATATTTT. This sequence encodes CASSEGGGQLGNTIYF.

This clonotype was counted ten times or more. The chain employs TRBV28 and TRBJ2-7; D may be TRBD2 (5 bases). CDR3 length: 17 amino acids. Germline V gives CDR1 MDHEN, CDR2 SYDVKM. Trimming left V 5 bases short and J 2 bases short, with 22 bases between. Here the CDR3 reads CASSLPSLRRGTYEQYF. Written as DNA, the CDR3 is TGTGCCAGCAGTCTTCCCAGTCTCAGACGGGGTACCTACGAGCAGTACTTC.

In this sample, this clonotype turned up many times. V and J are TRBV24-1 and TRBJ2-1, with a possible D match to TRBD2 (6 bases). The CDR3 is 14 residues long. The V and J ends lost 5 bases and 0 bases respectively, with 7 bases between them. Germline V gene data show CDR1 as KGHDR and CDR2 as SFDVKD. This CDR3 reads CATSGGDSYNEQFF. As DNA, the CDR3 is TGTGCCACCAGTGGCGGGGACTCCTACAATGAGCAGTTCTTC.

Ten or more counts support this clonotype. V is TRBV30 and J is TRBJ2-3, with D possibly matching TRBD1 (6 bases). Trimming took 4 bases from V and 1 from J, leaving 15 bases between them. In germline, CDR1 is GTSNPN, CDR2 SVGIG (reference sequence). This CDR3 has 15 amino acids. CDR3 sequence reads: CAWTRGLARTDTQYF. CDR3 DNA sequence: TGTGCCTGGACCAGGGGCCTAGCACGCACAGATACGCAGTATTTT.